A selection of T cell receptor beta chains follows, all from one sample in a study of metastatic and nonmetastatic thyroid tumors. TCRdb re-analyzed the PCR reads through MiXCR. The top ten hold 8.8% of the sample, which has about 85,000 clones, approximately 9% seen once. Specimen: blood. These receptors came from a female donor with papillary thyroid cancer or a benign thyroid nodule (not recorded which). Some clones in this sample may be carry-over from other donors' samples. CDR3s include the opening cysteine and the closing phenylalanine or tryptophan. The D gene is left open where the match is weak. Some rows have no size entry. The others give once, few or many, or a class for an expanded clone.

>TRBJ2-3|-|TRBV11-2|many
CASSLDMDTDTQYF
TGTGCCAGCAGCTTAGATATGGACACAGATACGCAGTATTTT
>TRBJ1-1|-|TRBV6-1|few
CASSKRVRETEAFF
TGTGCCAGCAGCAAAAGGGTAAGGGAAACTGAAGCTTTCTTT
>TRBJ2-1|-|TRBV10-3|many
CAISDLDSEQFF
TGTGCCATCAGTGACCTTGACAGTGAGCAGTTCTTC
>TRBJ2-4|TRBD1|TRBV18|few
CASSPGQDLAKNIQYF
TGTGCCAGCTCACCAGGACAGGACTTAGCCAAAAACATTCAGTACTTC
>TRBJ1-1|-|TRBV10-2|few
CASREGQSYTEAFF
TGCGCCAGCAGAGAAGGACAGTCTTACACTGAAGCTTTCTTT
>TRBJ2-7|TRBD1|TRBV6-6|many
CASSYRDSYEQYF
TGTGCCAGCAGTTATCGGGACAGCTACGAGCAGTACTTC
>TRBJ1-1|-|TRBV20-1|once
CSATVNTEAFF
TGCAGTGCCACGGTGAACACTGAAGCTTTCTTT
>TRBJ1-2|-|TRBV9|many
CASSSLGDYTF
TGTGCCAGCAGCTCACTTGGTGACTACACCTTC
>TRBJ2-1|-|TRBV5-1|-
CASSLEPYNEQFF
TGCGCCAGCAGCTTGGAGCCCTACAATGAGCAGTTCTTC
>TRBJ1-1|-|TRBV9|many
CASSHRAGMNTEAFF
TGTGCCAGCAGCCACAGGGCGGGGATGAACACTGAAGCTTTCTTT
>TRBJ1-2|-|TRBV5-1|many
CASSAGTDDYGYTF
TGCGCCAGCAGCGCCGGGACGGACGACTATGGCTACACCTTC
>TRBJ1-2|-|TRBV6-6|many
CASSQPEGGAPVNYGYTF
TGTGCCAGCAGCCAACCTGAGGGGGGGGCCCCGGTGAACTATGGCTACACCTTC
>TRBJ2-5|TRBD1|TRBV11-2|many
CASSLEQGSETQYF
TGTGCCAGCAGCTTAGAACAGGGGAGCGAGACCCAGTACTTC
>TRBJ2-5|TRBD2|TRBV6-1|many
CASRPKGAGGGETQYF
TGTGCCAGCAGACCCAAGGGAGCGGGGGGGGGAGAGACCCAGTACTTC
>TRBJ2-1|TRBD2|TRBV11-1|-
CASSLAPVTSGGPENEQFF
TGTGCCAGCAGCTTAGCGCCAGTTACTAGCGGGGGGCCGGAGAATGAGCAGTTCTTC
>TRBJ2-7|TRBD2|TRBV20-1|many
CSGLGTSVHEQYF
TGCAGTGGCCTTGGGACTAGCGTACACGAGCAGTACTTC
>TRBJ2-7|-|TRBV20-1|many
CSARGNRDGPTLPPF
TGCAGTGCTAGAGGAAACAGGGACGGCCCTACTTTGCCCCCCTTC
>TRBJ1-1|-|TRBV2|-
CAIMGVFRGAGNTEAFF
TGTGCCATCATGGGGGTGTTTAGGGGCGCAGGGAACACTGAAGCTTTCTTT
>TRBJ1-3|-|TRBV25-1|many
CASSDTQTPSGNTIYF
TGTGCCAGCAGCGATACCCAGACACCTTCTGGAAACACCATATATTTT
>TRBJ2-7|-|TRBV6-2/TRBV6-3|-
CAGSYGMDTSYEQYF
TGTGCCGGCAGTTACGGAATGGACACCTCCTACGAGCAGTACTTC
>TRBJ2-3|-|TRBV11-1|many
CASIQPRGKGDTQYF
TGTGCCAGCATCCAACCGAGGGGAAAGGGAGATACGCAGTATTTT
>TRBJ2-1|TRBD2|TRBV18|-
CASSSSGGASSEQFF
TGTGCCAGCTCATCCAGCGGGGGGGCCTCCAGTGAGCAGTTCTTC
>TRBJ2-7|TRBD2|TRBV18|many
CASSFGTSSDEQYF
TGTGCCAGCTCATTCGGGACTAGCTCCGACGAGCAGTACTTC
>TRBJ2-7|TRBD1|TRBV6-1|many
CASSELAGGAYEQYF
TGTGCCAGCAGTGAATTGGCAGGGGGCGCCTACGAGCAGTACTTC
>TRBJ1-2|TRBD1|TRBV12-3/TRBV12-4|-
CASSPYATGGGYGYTF
TGTGCCAGCAGTCCATATGCGACAGGGGGAGGCTATGGCTACACCTTC
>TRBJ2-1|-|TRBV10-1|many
CASSESYNEQFF
TGCGCCAGCAGTGAGTCGTACAATGAGCAGTTCTTC
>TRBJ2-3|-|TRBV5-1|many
CASSAWGDTQYF
TGCGCCAGCAGCGCCTGGGGAGATACGCAGTATTTT
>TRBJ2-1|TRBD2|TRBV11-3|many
CASSLGLAGGLATYNEQFF
TGTGCCAGCAGCTTAGGACTAGCGGGGGGACTAGCTACCTACAATGAGCAGTTCTTC
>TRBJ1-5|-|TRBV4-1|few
CASSLLAEGRGQPQHF
TGCGCCAGCAGCCTTTTGGCGGAAGGCCGGGGTCAGCCCCAGCATTTT
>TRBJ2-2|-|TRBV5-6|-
CASSLAGFHTGELFF
TGTGCCAGCAGCTTGGCAGGGTTCCACACCGGGGAGCTGTTTTTT
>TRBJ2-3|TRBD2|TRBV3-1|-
CASSLRRGARYTQYF
TGTGCCAGCAGCCTCCGGCGGGGGGCCCGGTATACGCAGTATTTT
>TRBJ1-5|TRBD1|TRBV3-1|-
CASSLTGVNQPQHF
TGTGCCAGCAGCCTTACAGGGGTCAATCAGCCCCAGCACTTT
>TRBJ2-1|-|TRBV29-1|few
CSVPPQFF
TGCAGCGTTCCCCCCCAGTTCTTC
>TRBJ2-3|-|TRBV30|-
CAWSGRGVQDTQYF
TGTGCCTGGAGTGGTAGAGGGGTGCAAGATACGCAGTATTTT
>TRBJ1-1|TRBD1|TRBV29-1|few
CIVAGGMNTEAFF
TGCATCGTTGCAGGGGGAATGAACACTGAAGCTTTCTTT
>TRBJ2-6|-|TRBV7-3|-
CASSRRGSMSSGANVLTF
TGTGCCAGCAGCCGAAGGGGCAGTATGAGCTCTGGGGCCAACGTCCTGACTTTC
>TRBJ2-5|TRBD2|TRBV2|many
CASSVVRGGLETQYF
TGTGCCAGCAGTGTAGTTCGGGGGGGCCTAGAGACCCAGTACTTC
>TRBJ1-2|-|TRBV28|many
CASSFGQTLYGYTF
TGTGCCAGCAGTTTTGGGCAGACCCTCTATGGCTACACCTTC
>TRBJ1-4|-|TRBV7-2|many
CASSLGGPNEKLFF
TGTGCCAGCAGCTTAGGGGGGCCGAATGAAAAACTGTTTTTT
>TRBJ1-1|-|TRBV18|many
CASSLGLSSGGTEAFF
TGTGCCAGCTCACTAGGACTGAGTAGTGGGGGGACTGAAGCTTTCTTT
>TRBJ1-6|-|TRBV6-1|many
CASSESTDNSPLHF
TGTGCCAGCAGTGAATCCACAGATAATTCACCCCTCCACTTT
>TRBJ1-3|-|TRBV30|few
CAWRDRSGLSSGNTIYF
TGTGCCTGGAGGGACCGTTCGGGACTGAGCTCTGGAAACACCATATATTTT
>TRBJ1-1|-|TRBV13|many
CASSLGRLLTEAFF
TGTGCCAGCAGCTTAGGACGGCTACTCACTGAAGCTTTCTTT
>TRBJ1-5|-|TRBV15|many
CATSEVPRNSNQPQHF
TGTGCCACCAGCGAAGTCCCAAGGAATAGCAATCAGCCCCAGCATTTT
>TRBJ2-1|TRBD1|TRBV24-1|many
CATSTGVSEQFF
TGTGCCACCAGTACAGGGGTCAGTGAGCAGTTCTTC
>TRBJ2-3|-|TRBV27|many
CASSLSTRPDTQYF
TGTGCCAGCAGTTTATCCACTAGACCAGATACGCAGTATTTT
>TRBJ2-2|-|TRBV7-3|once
CASSQDRVTGELFF
TGTGCCAGCAGCCAAGACAGAGTCACCGGGGAGCTGTTTTTT
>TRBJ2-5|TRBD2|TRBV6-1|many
CASKKGGGGVQETQYF
TGTGCCAGCAAAAAAGGGGGCGGGGGGGTGCAAGAGACCCAGTACTTC
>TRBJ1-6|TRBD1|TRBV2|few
CAREPGQGGSPLHF
TGTGCCAGGGAGCCCGGACAGGGTGGTTCACCCCTCCACTTT
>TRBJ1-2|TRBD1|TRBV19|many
CASSIVRTGANYGYTF
TGTGCCAGTAGTATAGTGAGGACAGGCGCTAACTATGGCTACACCTTC
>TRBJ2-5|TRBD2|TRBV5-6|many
CASSLGGILAGSGTQYF
TGTGCCAGCAGCTTGGGAGGGATACTAGCGGGGTCTGGGACCCAGTACTTC
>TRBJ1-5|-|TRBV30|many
CAWSEAGRYNQPQHF
TGTGCCTGGAGTGAGGCTGGACGGTACAATCAGCCCCAGCATTTT
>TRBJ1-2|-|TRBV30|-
CAWSLANYGYTF
TGTGCCTGGAGTTTAGCTAACTATGGCTACACCTTC
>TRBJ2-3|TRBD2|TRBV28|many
CASSPLTSGGTDTQYF
TGTGCCAGCAGTCCACTGACTAGCGGGGGTACAGATACGCAGTATTTT